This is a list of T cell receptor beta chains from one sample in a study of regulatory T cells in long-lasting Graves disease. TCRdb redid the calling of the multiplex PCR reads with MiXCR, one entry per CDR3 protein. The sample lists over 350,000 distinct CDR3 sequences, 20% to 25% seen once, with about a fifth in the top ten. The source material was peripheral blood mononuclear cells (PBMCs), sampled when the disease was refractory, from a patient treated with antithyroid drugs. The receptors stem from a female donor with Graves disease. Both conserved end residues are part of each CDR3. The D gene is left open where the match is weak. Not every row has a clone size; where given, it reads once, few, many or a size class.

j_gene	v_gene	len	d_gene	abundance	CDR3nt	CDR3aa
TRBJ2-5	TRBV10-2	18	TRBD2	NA	TGCGCCAGCAGTGAGCTCACTAGCGGGGGGGGCCCATTGGGGACCCAGTACTTC	CASSELTSGGGPLGTQYF
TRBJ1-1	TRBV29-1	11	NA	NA	TGCAGCGCTACAATGAACACTGAAGCTTTCTTT	CSATMNTEAFF
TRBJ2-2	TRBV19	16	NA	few	TGTGCCAGTAGTCGGAACCCCGGGACTAACACCGGGGAGCTGTTTTTT	CASSRNPGTNTGELFF
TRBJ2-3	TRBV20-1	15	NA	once	TGCAGTGCTAGAGATCCCCAGGCACTACGGGATACGCAGTATTTT	CSARDPQALRDTQYF
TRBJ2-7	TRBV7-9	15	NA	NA	TGTGCCAGCAGTCCCCTGGGGACGCCATCCTACGAGCAGTACTTC	CASSPLGTPSYEQYF
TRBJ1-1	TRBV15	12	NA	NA	TGTGCCACCAGCAGAGCGGGTGGGGAAGCTTTCTTT	CATSRAGGEAFF
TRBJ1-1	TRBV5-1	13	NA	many	TGCGCCAGCAGCTCTGGGGCTACGACTGAAGCTTTCTTT	CASSSGATTEAFF
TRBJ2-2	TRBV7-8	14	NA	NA	TGTGCCAGCAGAGTTGGCCTGAACACCGGGGAGCTGTTTTTT	CASRVGLNTGELFF
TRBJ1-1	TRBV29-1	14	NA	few	TGCAGCGTTGAAGCAGGGGTGGGGAACACTGAAGCTTTCTTT	CSVEAGVGNTEAFF
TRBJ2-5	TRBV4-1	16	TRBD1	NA	TGCGCCAGCAGCCCCTGGAAAGGGGGCCCCGGGGAGACCCAGTACTTC	CASSPWKGGPGETQYF
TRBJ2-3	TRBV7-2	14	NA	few	TGTGCCAGCAGCTTTACTCCCCGCACAGATACGCAGTATTTT	CASSFTPRTDTQYF
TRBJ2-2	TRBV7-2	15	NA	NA	TGTGCCAGCAGCTTAGATGGGAGTATCGCCGGGGAGCTGTTTTTT	CASSLDGSIAGELFF
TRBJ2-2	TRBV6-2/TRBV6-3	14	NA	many	TGTGCCAGCAGGGACGGGAGTCCCACCGGGGAGCTGTTTTTT	CASRDGSPTGELFF
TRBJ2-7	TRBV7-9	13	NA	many	TGTGCCAGCACCTACAGCGGGTCGGACGAGCAGTACTTC	CASTYSGSDEQYF
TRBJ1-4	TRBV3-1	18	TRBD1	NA	TGTGCCAGCAGCCCAGTTCCCTCGAGGGGGCCTGTGGATGAAAAACTGTTTTTT	CASSPVPSRGPVDEKLFF
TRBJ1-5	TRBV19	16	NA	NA	TGTGCCAGTAGTTCTGCCTATGCTGGGGTCAATCAGCCCCAGCATTTT	CASSSAYAGVNQPQHF
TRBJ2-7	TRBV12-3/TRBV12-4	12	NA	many	TGTGCCAGCAGTTTATCCTCCGCCGAGCAGTACTTC	CASSLSSAEQYF
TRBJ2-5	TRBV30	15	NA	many	TGTGCCTGGAGGTACCCCAGAGGGGAAGTCGAGACCCAGTACTTC	CAWRYPRGEVETQYF
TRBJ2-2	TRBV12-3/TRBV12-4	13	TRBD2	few	TGTGCCAGCAGATATAGCGGGACCGGGGAGCTGTTTTTT	CASRYSGTGELFF
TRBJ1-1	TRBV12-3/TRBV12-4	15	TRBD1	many	TGTGCCAGCAGTTTGCCAGGGGGTAGGGACACTGAAGCTTTCTTT	CASSLPGGRDTEAFF
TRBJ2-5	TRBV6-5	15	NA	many	TGTGCCAGCAGTTACATGGACTACCTCCAAGAGACCCAGTACTTC	CASSYMDYLQETQYF
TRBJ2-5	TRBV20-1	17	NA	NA	TGCAGTGCTAGAGATAGGAGGGGACACCTTACCAAGGAGACCCAGTACTTC	CSARDRRGHLTKETQYF
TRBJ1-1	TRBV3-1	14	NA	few	TGTGCCAGCAGCCAGCTGGGGGGGCAGGGTGAAGCTTTCTTT	CASSQLGGQGEAFF
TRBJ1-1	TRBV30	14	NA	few	TGTGCCTGGAGGGCTTCCGACGGCTACACTGAAGCTTTCTTT	CAWRASDGYTEAFF
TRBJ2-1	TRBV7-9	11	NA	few	TGTGCCAGCGACAAGATAAATGAGCAGTTCTTC	CASDKINEQFF
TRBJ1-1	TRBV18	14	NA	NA	TGTGCCAGCTCAGAGACACAATCGAGGGCTGAAGCTTTCTTT	CASSETQSRAEAFF
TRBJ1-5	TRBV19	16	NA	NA	TGTGCCAGTAGTGGGGGTGTTGGGGCTGGGGGTCAGCCCCAGCATTTT	CASSGGVGAGGQPQHF
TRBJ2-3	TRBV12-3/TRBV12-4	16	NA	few	TGTGCCAGCAGTTACTCGGCGCGGGATAGCACAGATACGCAGTATTTT	CASSYSARDSTDTQYF
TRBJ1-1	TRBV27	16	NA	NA	TGTGCCAGCAGTCCCGATAAAAGGAGGGGCAAGGCTGAAGCTTTCTTT	CASSPDKRRGKAEAFF
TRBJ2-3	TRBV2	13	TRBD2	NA	TGTGCCAACTCAGCGGGAGTGTCAGATACGCAGTATTTT	CANSAGVSDTQYF
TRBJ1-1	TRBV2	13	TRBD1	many	TGTGCCAGCGGCAGGGACAGGGCCGCTGAAGCTTTCTTT	CASGRDRAAEAFF
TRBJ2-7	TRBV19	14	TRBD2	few	TGTGCCAGTAGTATTACTAGCGCGTCCTACGAGCAGTACTTC	CASSITSASYEQYF
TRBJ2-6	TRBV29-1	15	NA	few	TGCAGCGTTGAGATTGCAGGAGCTGGGGCCAACGTCCTGACTTTC	CSVEIAGAGANVLTF
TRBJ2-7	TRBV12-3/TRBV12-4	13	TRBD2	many	TGTGCCAGCAGTTTTGCGGTGGGGGGGGAGCAGTACTTC	CASSFAVGGEQYF
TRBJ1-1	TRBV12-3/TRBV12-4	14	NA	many	TGTGCCAGCAGCCCCGTGAGGGGGAACACTGAAGCTTTCTTT	CASSPVRGNTEAFF
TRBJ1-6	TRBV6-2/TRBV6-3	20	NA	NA	TGTGCCAGCAGTTACTCGGATGGACCCCCTGCAGGGGATCTTCTTTGGACCCTCCACTTT	CASSYSDGPPAGDLLWTLHF
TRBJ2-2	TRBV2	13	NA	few	TGTGCCACCTCTCGGGGGTCGGGCGGGGAGCTGTTTTTT	CATSRGSGGELFF
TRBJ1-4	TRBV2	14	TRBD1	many	TGTGCCAGCAGAGCCGGGACAGGGTCTGAAAAACTGTTTTTT	CASRAGTGSEKLFF